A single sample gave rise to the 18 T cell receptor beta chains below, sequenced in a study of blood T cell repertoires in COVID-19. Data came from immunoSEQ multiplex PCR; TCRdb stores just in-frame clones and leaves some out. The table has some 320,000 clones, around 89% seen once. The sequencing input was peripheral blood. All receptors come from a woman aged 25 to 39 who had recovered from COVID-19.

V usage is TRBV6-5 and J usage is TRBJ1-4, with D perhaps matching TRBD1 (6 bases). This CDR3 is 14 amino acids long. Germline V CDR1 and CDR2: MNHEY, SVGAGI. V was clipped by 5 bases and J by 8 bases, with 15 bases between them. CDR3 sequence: CASSRGGVGEKLFF. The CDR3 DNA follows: TGTGCCAGCAGTCGAGGGGGGGTTGGCGAAAAACTGTTTTTT.

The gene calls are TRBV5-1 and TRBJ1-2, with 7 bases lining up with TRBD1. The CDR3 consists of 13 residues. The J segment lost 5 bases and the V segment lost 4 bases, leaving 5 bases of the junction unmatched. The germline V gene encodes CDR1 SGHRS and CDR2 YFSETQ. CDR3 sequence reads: CASSLDRVYGYTF. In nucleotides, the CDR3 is TGCGCCAGCAGCCTTGACAGGGTATATGGCTACACCTTC.

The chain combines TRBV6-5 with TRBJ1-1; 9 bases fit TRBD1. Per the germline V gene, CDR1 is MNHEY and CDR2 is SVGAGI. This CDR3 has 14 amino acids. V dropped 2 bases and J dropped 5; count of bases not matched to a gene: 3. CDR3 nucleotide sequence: TGTGCCAGCAGTTACAAGACAGGGGGGACTGAAGCTTTCTTT. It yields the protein CASSYKTGGTEAFF.

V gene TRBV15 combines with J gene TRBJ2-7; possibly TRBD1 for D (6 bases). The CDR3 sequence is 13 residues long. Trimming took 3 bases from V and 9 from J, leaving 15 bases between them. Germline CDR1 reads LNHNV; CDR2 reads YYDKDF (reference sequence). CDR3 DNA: TGTGCCACCAGCAGGGACAGTCCAAGTGGGCAGTACTTC. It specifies CATSRDSPSGQYF.

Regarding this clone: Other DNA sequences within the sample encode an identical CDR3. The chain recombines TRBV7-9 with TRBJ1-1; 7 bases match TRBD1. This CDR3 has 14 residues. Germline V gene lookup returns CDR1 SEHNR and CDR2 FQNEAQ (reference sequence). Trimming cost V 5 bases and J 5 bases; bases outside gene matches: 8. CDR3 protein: CASSPRQGGTEAFF. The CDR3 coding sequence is TGTGCCAGCAGCCCACGACAGGGTGGGACTGAAGCTTTCTTT.

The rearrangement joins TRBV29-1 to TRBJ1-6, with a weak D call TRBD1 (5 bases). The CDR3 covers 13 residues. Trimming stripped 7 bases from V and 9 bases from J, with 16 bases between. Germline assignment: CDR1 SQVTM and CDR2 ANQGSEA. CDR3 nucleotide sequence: TGCAGCGCTACAACAGGCGTAGGTTCACCCCTCCACTTT. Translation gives CSATTGVGSPLHF.

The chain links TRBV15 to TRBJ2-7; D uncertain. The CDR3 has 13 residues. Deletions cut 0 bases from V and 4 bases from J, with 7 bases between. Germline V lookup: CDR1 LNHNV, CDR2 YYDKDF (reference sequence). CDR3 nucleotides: TGTGCCACCAGCAGAGATCCCACTTACGAGCAGTACTTC. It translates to CATSRDPTYEQYF.

This CDR3 reads CASETGGATSREQYF. As DNA, the CDR3 is TGTGCCAGCGAGACAGGGGGCGCAACCTCTAGAGAGCAGTACTTC. V and J are TRBV28 and TRBJ2-7, with 10 positions matching TRBD1. CDR3 length: 15 residues. The V segment lost 8 bases and the J segment 7 bases; nucleotides outside the gene matches: 14. The germline gives CDR1 MDHEN, CDR2 SYDVKM.

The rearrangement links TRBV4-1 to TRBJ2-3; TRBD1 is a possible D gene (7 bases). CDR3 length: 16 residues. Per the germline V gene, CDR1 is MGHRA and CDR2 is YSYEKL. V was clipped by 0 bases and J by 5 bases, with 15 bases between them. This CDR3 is CASSQEAGQGVDTQYF. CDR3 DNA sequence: TGCGCCAGCAGCCAAGAGGCGGGGCAGGGGGTAGATACGCAGTATTTT.

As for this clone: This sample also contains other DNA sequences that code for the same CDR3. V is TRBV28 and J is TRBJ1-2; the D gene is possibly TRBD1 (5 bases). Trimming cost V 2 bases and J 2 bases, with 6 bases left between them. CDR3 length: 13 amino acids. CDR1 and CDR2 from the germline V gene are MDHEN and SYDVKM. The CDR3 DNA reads TGTGCCAGCAGTTTAGACAGAAACTATGGCTACACCTTC. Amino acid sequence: CASSLDRNYGYTF.

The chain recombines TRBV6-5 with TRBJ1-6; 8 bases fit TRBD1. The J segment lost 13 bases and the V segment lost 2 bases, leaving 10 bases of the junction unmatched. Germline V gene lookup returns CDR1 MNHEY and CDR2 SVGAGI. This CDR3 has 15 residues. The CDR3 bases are TGTGCCAGCAGTTACGGACAGGGCCTCGGTGGGCCCCTCCACTTT. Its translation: CASSYGQGLGGPLHF.

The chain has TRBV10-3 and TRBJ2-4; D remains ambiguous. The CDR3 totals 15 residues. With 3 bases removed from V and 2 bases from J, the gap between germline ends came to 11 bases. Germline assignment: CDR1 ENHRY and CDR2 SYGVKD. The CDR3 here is CAISDTVVSKNIQYF. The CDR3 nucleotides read TGTGCCATCAGTGACACAGTCGTGTCCAAAAACATTCAGTACTTC.

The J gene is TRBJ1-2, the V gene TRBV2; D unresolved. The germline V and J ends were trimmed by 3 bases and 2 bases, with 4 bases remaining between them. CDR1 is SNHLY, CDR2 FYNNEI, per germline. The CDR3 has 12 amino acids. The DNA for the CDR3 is TGTGCCAGCAGTGACAGAAACTATGGCTACACCTTC. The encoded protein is CASSDRNYGYTF.

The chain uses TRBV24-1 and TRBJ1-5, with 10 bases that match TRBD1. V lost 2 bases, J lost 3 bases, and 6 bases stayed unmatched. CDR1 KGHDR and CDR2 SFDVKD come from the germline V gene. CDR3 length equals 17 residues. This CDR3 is CATSDSDRGHYNQPQHF. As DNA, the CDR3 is TGTGCCACCAGTGATTCCGACAGGGGGCATTACAATCAGCCCCAGCATTTT.

As DNA, the CDR3 is TGTGCCAGCAGGACAGGGGTCGGGGAGCTGTTTTTT. This translates into CASRTGVGELFF. The chain links TRBV28 to TRBJ2-2, with TRBD1 identical over 8 bases. The CDR3 has 12 residues. CDR1 and CDR2 from the germline V gene are MDHEN and SYDVKM. V was clipped by 6 bases and J by 7 bases; unmatched bases: 1.

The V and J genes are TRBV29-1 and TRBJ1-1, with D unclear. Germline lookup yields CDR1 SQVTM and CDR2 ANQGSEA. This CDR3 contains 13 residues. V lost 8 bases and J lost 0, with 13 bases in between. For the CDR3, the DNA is TGCAGCCTCAGCGATCCCATGAACACTGAAGCTTTCTTT. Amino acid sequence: CSLSDPMNTEAFF.

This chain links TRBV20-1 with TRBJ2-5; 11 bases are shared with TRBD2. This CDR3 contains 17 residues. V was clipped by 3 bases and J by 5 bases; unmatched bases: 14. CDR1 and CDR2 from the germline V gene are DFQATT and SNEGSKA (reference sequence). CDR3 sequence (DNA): TGCAGTGCTAGTCCCCACTTTAGCGGGGGGGCCCGGGAGACCCAGTACTTC. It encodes CSASPHFSGGARETQYF.

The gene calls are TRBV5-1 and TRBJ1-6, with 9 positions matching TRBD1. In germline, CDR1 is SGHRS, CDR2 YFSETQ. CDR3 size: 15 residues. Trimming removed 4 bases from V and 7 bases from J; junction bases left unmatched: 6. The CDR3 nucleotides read TGCGCCAGCAGCATAACAGGGGGCATGAATTCACCCCTCCACTTT. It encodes CASSITGGMNSPLHF.